Presented here are 13 T cell receptor beta chains from one specimen sequenced in a study of blood T cells in healthy people across ages. Primed by a sample-barcoded 5' primer and a J-beta primer mix, a second PCR proceeded for 7 to 11 cycles. Using its own MiXCR run on the 5' RACE reads, TCRdb lists one record per CDR3 protein. Of around 1,800,000 distinct CDR3 sequences listed, roughly two fifths are singletons. The sequenced sample was blood. The origin of the receptors is a human donor in good health.

This chain joins TRBV7-2 and TRBJ2-6, with 7 bases that match TRBD2. Germline V gene data show CDR1 as SGHTA and CDR2 as FQGNSA. The CDR3 is 18 amino acids. With V trimmed by 11 bases and J by 0 bases, 16 bases remained unmatched. The CDR3 bases are TGTGCCCGCACCAAGCGGGGAGGGTTCCTCTCTGGGGCCAACGTCCTGACTTTC. Translating gives CARTKRGGFLSGANVLTF.

CDR3: CASRSLPGQQSSNEKLFF. CDR3 in DNA: TGTGCCAGCAGGTCACTTCCGGGACAACAGTCTTCTAATGAAAAACTGTTTTTT. The chain has TRBV6-2 or TRBV6-3 and TRBJ1-4; D is perhaps TRBD1 (6 bases). This CDR3 is built from 18 residues. V lost 6 bases, J lost 3 bases, and 23 bases lay in between. From germline, CDR1 is MNHEY and CDR2 SVGEGT.

The V gene is TRBV7-9, the J gene TRBJ2-1; a possible D gene is TRBD1 (6 bases). This CDR3 contains 17 residues. The germline V and J ends were trimmed by 5 bases and 0 bases, with 17 bases remaining between them. The germline CDR1 and CDR2 sequences are SEHNR and FQNEAQ (reference sequence). The chain's CDR3 is CASSPPDRPSSYNEQFF. The CDR3 DNA sequence: TGTGCCAGCAGCCCTCCCGACAGGCCCTCCTCCTACAATGAGCAGTTCTTC.

The chain recombines TRBV29-1 with TRBJ1-2; D not certain. V was shortened by 6 bases and J by 1 base, with 9 bases between the two germline ends. Germline V lookup: CDR1 SQVTM, CDR2 ANQGSEA. The CDR3 runs to 12 residues. DNA for the CDR3: TGCAGCGTGGATGAGCGTAACTATGGCTACACCTTC. Translation gives CSVDERNYGYTF.

Concerning this clonotype itself: A read error may account for a junction end that differs from germline. The V call is TRBV29-1, the J call TRBJ2-2, with a tentative D call TRBD1 (6 bases). CDR3 length: 13 residues. The germline V gene encodes CDR1 SQVTM and CDR2 ANQGSEA. CDR3 residues: CSAYRANTGKLFF. The CDR3 DNA reads as TGCAGCGCATACAGGGCGAACACCGGGAAGCTGTTTTTT.

This chain links TRBV11-3 with TRBJ1-1, with TRBD1 matching over 7 bases. The CDR3 extends over 15 amino acids. From germline, CDR1 is SGHNT and CDR2 YENEEA. V shed 5 bases and J 5 bases; nucleotides not matched to a gene: 11. CDR3 protein: CASSPKWDRDTEAFF. The CDR3 DNA sequence: TGTGCCAGCAGCCCGAAATGGGACAGAGATACTGAAGCTTTCTTT.

This chain uses TRBV5-1 with TRBJ2-1; D might be TRBD1 or TRBD2, each matching 6 bases. The CDR3 consists of 16 residues. V lost 0 bases and J 4 bases, leaving 14 bases between the germline ends. Germline loops: CDR1 SGHRS, CDR2 YFSETQ. CDR3 residues: CASSLEDGGHYNEQFF. The CDR3 DNA sequence: TGCGCCAGCAGCTTGGAGGATGGGGGGCATTACAATGAGCAGTTCTTC. Looking up the rest from reference TRBV5-1 and TRBJ2-1 gives the full variable domain: KAGVTQTPRYLIKTRGQQVTLSCSPISGHRSVSWYQQTPGQGLQFLFEYFSETQRNKGNFPGRFSGRQFSNSRSEMNVSTLELGDSALYLCASSLEDGGHYNEQFFGPGTRLTVL.

The chain uses TRBV7-8 and TRBJ2-2; D gene unclear. Per germline, CDR1 SGHVS and CDR2 FQNEAQ. The CDR3 runs to 11 residues. Trimming removed 5 bases at V and 8 bases at J, with 6 bases between. This chain's CDR3 is CASSPVGELFF. As DNA, the CDR3 is TGTGCCAGCAGCCCGGTTGGGGAGCTGTTTTTT.

The V and J genes are TRBV20-1 and TRBJ2-7; perhaps TRBD2 as D (7 bases). The CDR3 loop spans 17 amino acids. Trimming cost V 0 bases and J 3 bases, with 21 bases left between them. Germline V gives CDR1 DFQATT, CDR2 SNEGSKA (reference sequence). CDR3: CSARDPGGVGGDYEQYF. DNA of the CDR3: TGCAGTGCTAGAGATCCGGGTGGCGTAGGGGGGGACTACGAGCAGTACTTC.

The sample holds a few counts of this clonotype. For the CDR3, the DNA is TGTGCCAGCAGCCGACTAGCGGGGGGGTATAGCACAGATACGCAGTATTTT. Its translation is CASSRLAGGYSTDTQYF. This sequence joins TRBV7-2 and TRBJ2-3, with 14 bases matching TRBD2. Unmatched junction bases numbered 4, after V lost 5 bases and J lost 0 bases. The CDR3 covers 17 residues. CDR1 and CDR2 from the germline V gene are SGHTA and FQGNSA.

This clonotype appeared many times. This chain uses TRBV29-1 with TRBJ2-1; D gene ambiguous. The CDR3 runs 12 residues. Deletions cut 5 bases from V and 10 bases from J, with 15 bases between. From germline, CDR1 is SQVTM and CDR2 ANQGSEA. The DNA for the CDR3 is TGCAGCGTTCGCCGGGCTGCTCGGGAGCAGTTCTTC. This sequence encodes CSVRRAAREQFF.

This clonotype was found once. One junction end disagrees with the germline gene, perhaps due to a read error. This chain links TRBV20-1 with TRBJ2-7; a possible D gene is TRBD2 (5 bases). The CDR3 runs to 14 residues. Germline V gene lookup returns CDR1 DFQATT and CDR2 SNEGSKA (reference sequence). CDR3 sequence reads: CSAIYGLTSYGQYF. DNA for the CDR3: TGCAGTGCCATATATGGACTGACCTCCTACGGGCAGTACTTC.

V is TRBV20-1 and J is TRBJ1-2; D gene ambiguous. V was clipped by 1 base and J by 2 bases, with 11 bases between them. CDR3 length: 14 amino acids. Germline V lookup: CDR1 DFQATT, CDR2 SNEGSKA (reference sequence). The CDR3 here is CSARARQTNYGYTF. The DNA of the CDR3 is TGCAGTGCTAGAGCGAGGCAGACCAACTATGGCTACACCTTC.